The rows below give T cell receptor beta chains drawn from one sample of a study of graft-versus-host responses after intestinal transplantation. For these receptors, no antigen is known. Method: immunoSEQ multiplex PCR; TCRdb's copy keeps in-frame clones and lacks some. The sample carries roughly 90,000 clones, 80% to 95% recorded once. This specimen was unstimulated CD8+ T cells sorted from spleen or lymph node cells, taken before intestinal transplant. Source of these receptors: a human donor who received an intestinal transplant. Each CDR3 is given with its conserved first and last residue. The D gene is left open where the match is weak. Size values are once, few and many counts, or a class for expanded clones, and some rows have none.

abundance	d_gene	v_gene	j_gene	CDR3aa	CDR3nt
.	TRBD1	TRBV29-1	TRBJ1-1	CSVEIRTGGFEAFF	TGCAGCGTTGAAATAAGGACAGGGGGATTTGAAGCTTTCTTT
.	TRBD1	TRBV6-5	TRBJ2-1	CASSYHGQGFIDEQFF	TGTGCCAGCAGTTACCACGGACAGGGGTTCATCGATGAGCAGTTCTTC
.	.	TRBV27	TRBJ1-5	CASRPAGSNQPQHF	TGTGCCAGCAGGCCAGCGGGGAGCAATCAGCCCCAGCATTTT
once	.	TRBV21-1	TRBJ2-7	CASSKGDSSNYEQYF	TGTGCCAGCAGCAAAGGGGACAGTTCGAACTACGAGCAGTACTTC
.	.	TRBV29-1	TRBJ1-3	CSVEGGNTIYF	TGCAGCGTTGAAGGTGGAAACACCATATATTTT
.	.	TRBV6-1	TRBJ1-1	CASTVTGIGAEAFF	TGTGCCAGCACGGTTACAGGGATCGGCGCTGAAGCTTTCTTT
once	TRBD1	TRBV9	TRBJ2-3	CASSSYGTGRTDTQYF	TGTGCCAGCAGCTCATATGGGACAGGGCGCACAGATACGCAGTATTTT
.	TRBD1	TRBV10-3	TRBJ2-1	CAISESYGRGNEQFF	TGTGCCATCAGTGAGTCCTACGGCAGGGGGAATGAGCAGTTCTTC
.	TRBD1	TRBV6-6	TRBJ2-7	CASSLDRGDYEQYF	TGTGCCAGCAGTTTGGACAGGGGCGACTACGAGCAGTACTTC
.	.	TRBV7-2	TRBJ2-1	CASSLARVAYNEQFF	TGTGCCAGCAGCTTAGCGAGGGTGGCCTACAATGAGCAGTTCTTC
.	.	TRBV4-1	TRBJ1-2	CASSPQEEYLAGYTF	TGCGCCAGCAGCCCCCAGGAAGAGTATCTCGCTGGCTACACCTTC
.	TRBD2	TRBV5-5	TRBJ2-7	CASSLGWTSGGYEQYF	TGTGCCAGCAGCTTGGGGTGGACTAGCGGGGGCTACGAGCAGTACTTC
.	.	TRBV4-2	TRBJ1-5	CASSQDLPQHF	TGTGCCAGCAGCCAAGATCTTCCCCAGCATTTT
few	.	TRBV6-5	TRBJ1-5	CASSYRGDQPQHF	TGTGCCAGCAGTTACAGGGGGGATCAGCCCCAGCATTTT
.	TRBD1	TRBV5-6	TRBJ1-2	CASILQGAGYGYTF	TGTGCCAGCATCCTACAGGGGGCGGGGTATGGCTACACCTTC
once	.	TRBV19	TRBJ1-1	CASSKRTELTPWNTEAFF	TGTGCCAGTAGTAAGAGGACAGAGCTAACACCCTGGAACACTGAAGCTTTCTTT
.	.	TRBV28	TRBJ1-1	CASRYEGLGNTEAFF	TGTGCCAGCAGATACGAGGGCCTCGGGAACACTGAAGCTTTCTTT
.	.	TRBV28	TRBJ2-7	CASSFVSGIGEQYF	TGTGCCAGCAGTTTTGTTTCGGGAATTGGCGAGCAGTACTTC
medium-sized	TRBD2	TRBV7-9	TRBJ2-7	CASSSPTSGGYEQYF	TGTGCCAGCAGCTCCCCGACTAGCGGGGGGTACGAGCAGTACTTC
.	TRBD1	TRBV4-1	TRBJ1-1	CASSIQGAYTEAFF	TGCGCCAGCAGCATACAGGGGGCATACACTGAAGCTTTCTTT
.	.	TRBV21-1	TRBJ1-5	CASLTPVRYQPQHF	TGTGCCAGCCTAACCCCAGTTCGCTATCAGCCCCAGCATTTT
few	.	TRBV6-5	TRBJ1-3	CASSYGQGSGNTIYF	TGTGCCAGCAGTTACGGGCAGGGCTCTGGAAACACCATATATTTT
once	.	TRBV5-1	TRBJ1-2	CASRTPGRASAGYTF	TGCGCCAGCAGAACCCCAGGGAGGGCTTCTGCTGGCTACACCTTC
.	.	TRBV6-1	TRBJ1-2	CASTGFPDLGYTF	TGTGCCAGCACAGGGTTCCCCGACTTGGGCTACACCTTC
.	.	TRBV4-1	TRBJ1-1	CASSQGGGNTEAFF	TGCGCCAGCAGCCAAGGGGGGGGTAACACTGAAGCTTTCTTT
.	.	TRBV2	TRBJ1-5	CASSEDWGGNNQPQHF	TGTGCCAGCAGTGAAGACTGGGGAGGCAACAATCAGCCCCAGCATTTT
few	.	TRBV11-2	TRBJ2-5	CASSLATEWETQYF	TGTGCCAGCAGCTTAGCAACGGAGTGGGAGACCCAGTACTTC
.	.	TRBV19	TRBJ1-1	CASSLRFMNTEAFF	TGTGCCAGTAGTTTGAGGTTCATGAACACTGAAGCTTTCTTT
.	.	TRBV21-1	TRBJ1-5	CASSKVAGVRDRGYSNQPQHF	TGTGCCAGCAGCAAAGTAGCAGGCGTCCGGGACAGGGGTTATAGCAATCAGCCCCAGCATTTT
.	.	TRBV4-2	TRBJ2-1	CASSLDSSKFPDEQFF	TGTGCCAGCAGCCTGGACTCTAGCAAATTTCCGGATGAGCAGTTCTTC
once	.	TRBV7-3	TRBJ2-1	CASSLRGGGYNEQFF	TGTGCCAGCAGCCTACGGGGAGGTGGCTACAATGAGCAGTTCTTC
.	TRBD2	TRBV7-9	TRBJ2-5	CASSNLAGVETQYF	TGTGCCAGCAGCAACCTAGCGGGAGTAGAGACCCAGTACTTC
.	.	TRBV6-6	TRBJ1-3	CASSQDVSGNTIYF	TGTGCCAGCAGTCAGGACGTCTCTGGAAACACCATATATTTT
.	.	TRBV13	TRBJ2-7	CASSLRSTYEQYF	TGTGCCAGCAGCTTACGCAGTACCTACGAGCAGTACTTC
.	TRBD2	TRBV10-3	TRBJ2-7	CAAGDSVGEQYF	TGTGCCGCGGGGGATTCGGTGGGCGAGCAGTACTTC
.	.	TRBV7-3	TRBJ1-3	CASSLMDATGPSGNTIYF	TGTGCCAGCAGCTTAATGGATGCGACTGGCCCCTCGGGAAACACCATATATTTT
.	TRBD1	TRBV29-1	TRBJ1-3	CSVVTGGSGNTIYF	TGCAGCGTCGTAACAGGGGGCTCTGGAAACACCATATATTTT
.	.	TRBV11-2	TRBJ2-3	CASSLLWRDESTDTQYF	TGTGCCAGCAGCTTATTATGGAGGGACGAGAGCACAGATACGCAGTATTTT
.	TRBD1	TRBV9	TRBJ2-2	CASSSPWDRENTGELFF	TGTGCCAGCAGTTCCCCTTGGGACAGGGAGAACACCGGGGAGCTGTTTTTT
few	.	TRBV10-3	TRBJ2-7	CAISPLPRYEQYF	TGTGCCATCAGTCCCCTTCCCAGGTACGAGCAGTACTTC